These 7 T cell receptor beta chains share one sample of origin, sequenced in a study of blood T cell repertoires in COVID-19 (TCRdb year 2020). The method behind the library was the immunoSEQ multiplex PCR assay. This immuneACCESS table, as held by TCRdb, lists in-frame sequences with V and J called but not all clones. Of the missing ones, under half trace to an unresolved V gene in checked studies; the others have no known cause. The sample table lists hundreds of thousands of clones, about 89% of them with a count of one. Approximately 1.5% of the sample goes to the ten largest clones. The sample consisted of peripheral blood. The receptors stem from a woman between 35 and 50 years old who had recovered from COVID-19.

The gene calls are TRBV5-1 and TRBJ1-1, with 7 bases aligning to TRBD1. The CDR3 is 17 residues long. Germline loops: CDR1 SGHRS, CDR2 YFSETQ. With 1 base clipped from V and 0 bases from J, the junction kept 9 bases outside the gene matches. In nucleotides, the CDR3 is TGCGCCAGCAGCTTGACGGCGGACAGGCATTTGAACACTGAAGCTTTCTTT. This encodes CASSLTADRHLNTEAFF.

Worth noting for this clone: This CDR3 is also generated by other DNA sequences in the sample. CDR3 nucleotide sequence: TGTGCCAGCTCACCACTCCGGGACAGGGACTATGGCTACACCTTC. This sequence encodes CASSPLRDRDYGYTF. The chain couples TRBV18 to TRBJ1-2, with 9 bases matching TRBD1. The CDR3 length is 15 residues. Trimming cost V 1 base and J 3 bases; bases outside gene matches: 3. Germline V lookup: CDR1 KGHSH, CDR2 LQKENI.

This clone was seen a handful of times. The chain has TRBV3-1 (or the pseudogene TRBV3-2) and TRBJ1-1; D is unresolved. Germline V lookup: CDR1 LGHDT, CDR2 YNNKEL (reference sequence). V lost 1 base to trimming and J lost 5 bases, with 11 bases between them. The length of the CDR3 is 14 residues. The CDR3 here is CASSQGGIGTEAFF. As DNA, the CDR3 is TGTGCCAGCAGCCAAGGAGGGATCGGGACTGAAGCTTTCTTT.

The chain has TRBV28 and TRBJ1-6, with a tentative D call TRBD1 (5 bases). Per the germline V gene, CDR1 is MDHEN and CDR2 is SYDVKM. Trimming removed 5 bases at V and 0 bases at J, with 14 bases between. The CDR3 loop spans 17 amino acids. The CDR3 here is CASSPPRGGSYNSPLHF. Here the CDR3 DNA reads TGTGCCAGCAGTCCACCTCGGGGGGGCTCCTATAATTCACCCCTCCACTTT.

The gene calls are TRBV4-2 and TRBJ1-3, with 7 bases that match TRBD1. The CDR3 contains 17 residues. The junction had 10 bases not matched to a gene; V was cut back by 5 bases and J by 0 bases. The germline V gene encodes CDR1 LGHNA and CDR2 YNFKEQ. For the CDR3, the DNA is TGTGCCAGCAGCGCCTTAGCCGGGACAGCCTCTGGAAACACCATATATTTT. Translating it yields CASSALAGTASGNTIYF.

The sample holds a few counts of this clone. This chain links TRBV25-1 with TRBJ1-1; a possible D gene is TRBD1 (5 bases). The CDR3 is made up of 15 amino acids. CDR1 and CDR2 from the germline V gene are MGHDK and SYGVNS. Between the trimmed V and J ends, which lost 5 bases and 6 bases, there was a span of 19 bases. CDR3 residues: CASSPHRTISAEAFF. The CDR3 nucleotides read TGTGCCAGCAGTCCGCACCGGACAATCAGCGCTGAAGCTTTCTTT.

In DNA form, the CDR3 reads TGTGCCAGTAGTATAGGACAGGGAAAGCAGTACTTC. Its translation is CASSIGQGKQYF. The chain carries TRBV19 and TRBJ2-7; 7 bases agree with TRBD1. Germline CDR1 is LNHDA and CDR2 is SQIVND (reference sequence). The CDR3 is made up of 12 amino acids. Losses at the gene ends were 1 base for V and 8 bases for J; bases not matched to a gene: 2.